These 17 T cell receptor beta chains came from one sample sequenced in a study of T cells in Graves' hyperthyroidism and ophthalmopathy. RNA transcripts provided the source from which TCR beta CDR3 regions were amplified. Primed by the HTBI set, a first-round RT-PCR was run on the TCR CDR3. TCRdb passed the multiplex PCR reads through MiXCR, listing each CDR3 protein once. The table records around 600,000 distinct CDR3 sequences, approximately 15% of them present only once. The source material was blood. These receptors were obtained from a young woman with Graves' ophthalmopathy.

The chain is built from TRBV11-2 and TRBJ2-1; 10 positions match TRBD2. From germline, CDR1 is SGHAT and CDR2 FQNNGV. Losses at the gene ends were 0 bases for V and 6 bases for J; bases not matched to a gene: 2. CDR3 length: 15 amino acids. CDR3 DNA: TGTGCCAGCAGCTTAGATAGGACTAGCGGCAATGAGCAGTTCTTC. Translating gives CASSLDRTSGNEQFF.

The chain couples TRBV3-1 to TRBJ2-3; D possibly uses TRBD1 or TRBD2 (5 bases each). The length of the CDR3 is 15 residues. The germline V gene encodes CDR1 LGHDT and CDR2 YNNKEL (reference sequence). V lost 4 bases and J lost 0, with 11 bases in between. The CDR3: CASSPGPPSTDTQYF. Here the CDR3 DNA reads TGTGCCAGCAGCCCGGGACCACCTAGCACAGATACGCAGTATTTT.

There are many counts of this clonotype. J is TRBJ2-7 and V is TRBV24-1, with D perhaps TRBD2 (5 bases). The CDR3 totals 12 residues. Germline V lookup: CDR1 KGHDR, CDR2 SFDVKD. Trimming pared 9 bases from V and 0 bases from J, leaving 8 bases between. The CDR3 region is CATSRDSYEQYF. For the CDR3, the DNA is TGTGCCACCTCCCGGGACTCCTACGAGCAGTACTTC.

The table lists this clonotype with many counts. The rearrangement uses TRBV20-1 and TRBJ2-3; TRBD2 aligns across 7 bases. CDR1 and CDR2 (germline): DFQATT, SNEGSKA (reference sequence). V dropped 0 bases and J dropped 5; count of bases not matched to a gene: 8. The CDR3 loop spans 15 amino acids. The CDR3 protein is CSARDGAGEGDTQYF. CDR3 sequence (DNA): TGCAGTGCTAGAGATGGGGCGGGAGAAGGAGATACGCAGTATTTT.

There are many counts of this clonotype. The chain uses TRBV15 and TRBJ2-7, with D hard to call. Trimming pared 8 bases from V and 2 bases from J, leaving 13 bases between. CDR3 length: 13 residues. Germline CDR1 and CDR2: LNHNV and YYDKDF (reference sequence). DNA for the CDR3: TGTGCCACCCGAGGACGGTTCGCCTACGAGCAGTACTTC. Its translation: CATRGRFAYEQYF.

There are many counts of this clonotype. The CDR3 DNA reads as TGCGCCACTAAGAGGTTGACAGGATCGAACACTGAAGCTTTCTTT. It translates to CATKRLTGSNTEAFF. The chain links TRBV5-1 to TRBJ1-1; a possible D gene is TRBD1 (6 bases). The CDR3 has 15 residues. The V gene lost 9 bases and the J gene lost 1 base, with 19 bases spanning the gap. The V gene's germline CDR1 is SGHRS and CDR2 YFSETQ. Drawing the rest from reference TRBV5-1 and TRBJ1-1, the complete variable domain is KAGVTQTPRYLIKTRGQQVTLSCSPISGHRSVSWYQQTPGQGLQFLFEYFSETQRNKGNFPGRFSGRQFSNSRSEMNVSTLELGDSALYLCATKRLTGSNTEAFFGQGTRLTVV.

This clonotype showed up many times. CDR3 DNA: TGTGCCAGCCGTGAGGCGGGACAGGGCACTTCACCCCTCCACTTT. This sequence encodes CASREAGQGTSPLHF. V usage is TRBV28 and J usage is TRBJ1-6, with 9 positions matching TRBD1. The CDR3 loop spans 15 amino acids. CDR1 MDHEN and CDR2 SYDVKM come from the germline V gene. V lost 8 bases, J lost 9 bases, and 11 bases stayed unmatched. The entire variable domain, with the rest obtained from reference TRBV28 and TRBJ1-6, is as follows: DVKVTQSSRYLVKRTGEKVFLECVQDMDHENMFWYRQDPGLGLRLIYFSYDVKMKEKGDIPEGYSVSREKKERFSLILESASTNQTSMYLCASREAGQGTSPLHFGNGTRLTVT.

This clonotype has at least ten counts. The V and J genes are TRBV7-3 and TRBJ2-1; no clear D gene. CDR3 length: 19 amino acids. Trimming shortened V by 1 base and J by 9 bases, and 28 bases separated the two germline ends. Per germline, CDR1 SGHTA and CDR2 FQGTGA. The CDR3: CASSLNPGPVGTPFAEQFF. The CDR3 DNA reads TGTGCCAGCAGCTTAAACCCTGGTCCTGTGGGAACTCCCTTTGCTGAGCAGTTCTTC.

This clonotype was detected a few times. V is TRBV7-9 and J is TRBJ2-3; possibly TRBD2 for D (6 bases). V lost 2 bases and J 0 bases, leaving 15 bases between the germline ends. This CDR3 comprises 17 residues. Germline V gene data show CDR1 as SEHNR and CDR2 as FQNEAQ (reference sequence). CDR3 residues: CASSLTSSGTSTDTQYF. CDR3 nucleotide sequence: TGTGCCAGCAGCTTAACATCGTCCGGGACTAGCACAGATACGCAGTATTTT.

This clonotype showed up many times. The chain couples TRBV4-2 to TRBJ2-7, with 8 bases fitting TRBD2. V lost 0 bases and J lost 3; bases outside the gene matches: 4. This CDR3 is built from 15 residues. Germline V gives CDR1 LGHNA, CDR2 YNFKEQ. The CDR3 DNA reads as TGTGCCAGCAGCCAAGAGACTAGCGTTGACTACGAGCAGTACTTC. This gives the protein CASSQETSVDYEQYF.

This clonotype has ten or more counts. This chain uses TRBV6-1 with TRBJ1-1, with TRBD1 matching over 8 bases. The V gene end was trimmed by 6 bases and the J gene end by 0 bases; junction bases not matched to a gene: 12. Germline V gives CDR1 MNHNS, CDR2 SASEGT. The CDR3 consists of 17 residues. The CDR3 nucleotides are TGTGCCAGCAGACTATTACCCAGGGGGCTACTGAACACTGAAGCTTTCTTT. As protein: CASRLLPRGLLNTEAFF.

The gene calls are TRBV2 and TRBJ1-4; 8 nucleotides agree with TRBD1. This CDR3 is 15 amino acids long. Looked up from germline, CDR1 is SNHLY and CDR2 is FYNNEI. V was pared by 2 bases and J by 5 bases, with 4 bases of the junction left unmatched. DNA for the CDR3: TGTGCCAGCAGTGAATTGCAGGGGGCAAATGAAAAACTGTTTTTT. This codes for CASSELQGANEKLFF.

In its sample, this clonotype was seen a few times. The rearrangement joins TRBV5-8 to TRBJ2-1; D is undetermined. CDR1 and CDR2 (germline): SGHTS, YDEGEE. V was cut by 0 bases and J by 10 bases, with 8 bases left in between. This CDR3 has 12 amino acids. This CDR3 is CASSLGRGEQFF. The CDR3 DNA follows: TGTGCCAGCAGCTTGGGGCGTGGGGAGCAGTTCTTC.

This clonotype was found a few times. The V gene is TRBV19, the J gene TRBJ1-5; 8 bases agree with TRBD1. The V segment lost 7 bases and the J segment 0 bases; nucleotides outside the gene matches: 8. The CDR3 spans 16 residues. The germline CDR1 and CDR2 sequences are LNHDA and SQIVND (reference sequence). The CDR3 DNA follows: TGTGCCAGTACGGGACAGGTAGCCATTAGCAATCAGCCCCAGCATTTT. Protein sequence: CASTGQVAISNQPQHF.

The sample holds many counts of this clonotype. The chain has TRBV20-1 and TRBJ2-5, with 7 bases that match TRBD2. The germline V gene encodes CDR1 DFQATT and CDR2 SNEGSKA (reference sequence). V shed 0 bases, J shed 5 bases, and the junction held 15 bases outside the gene matches. This CDR3 contains 17 residues. CDR3 sequence (DNA): TGCAGTGCTAGAGATACGATAGGAGCGGGGACGAGGGAGACCCAGTACTTC. Protein sequence: CSARDTIGAGTRETQYF.

The chain couples TRBV3-1 to TRBJ2-1; D not resolved. V was pared by 2 bases and J by 10 bases, with 18 bases between. Germline V gene sequence: CDR1 LGHDT, CDR2 YNNKEL (reference sequence). The CDR3 is made up of 15 amino acids. The CDR3 coding sequence is TGTGCCAGCAGCCAAACGCCTCCCCGTACGACCGAGCAGTTCTTC. Its translation is CASSQTPPRTTEQFF.

The chain has TRBV29-1 and TRBJ1-2; possibly TRBD1 for D (5 bases). The CDR3 sequence is 13 residues long. Germline V gene sequence: CDR1 SQVTM, CDR2 ANQGSEA. V was pared by 5 bases and J by 3 bases, with 13 bases between. Here the CDR3 DNA reads TGCAGCGTTAGGACAAGGTTTGACTATGGCTACACCTTC. It encodes CSVRTRFDYGYTF.